This T cell receptor beta chain was documented in a study of cytomegalovirus exposure and HLA in healthy donors. General study findings and limits: A highly shared variant cluster was judged a likely technical artifact. Previously analyzed data showed that most TCR beta V segments were productive at a frequency of about 87% or about 30%. A few chains tied to CMV proved CMV antigen-specific in vitro. TRBV6-2, TRBV6-3 and other indistinguishable V segments were excluded.

The primer mix had 60 Vbeta and 13 Jbeta primers. Some clones are missing from TCRdb's copy, which holds only in-frame ones; the method was immunoSEQ multiplex PCR. In the table there are more than 150,000 clones, roughly nine tenths of which are singletons. Remarks on this clone: Its antigen is unknown.

The V gene's germline CDR1 is GTSNPN and CDR2 SVGIG (reference sequence). V shed 8 bases and J shed 4 bases, with 16 bases lying between them. The CDR3 is made up of 13 amino acids. This chain connects TRBV30 to TRBJ2-3, with no clear D. The TCR was taken from a girl under three years old in good health and CMV-seronegative. Material: PBMCs. The CDR3 nucleotides are TGTGCCCCCCCGGAGTTATCGGCAGATACGCAGTATTTT. Translated, it gives CAPPELSADTQYF.